The 32 T cell receptor beta chains below all came from one sample that was sequenced in a study of cytomegalovirus exposure and HLA in healthy donors. The PCR employed 60 Vbeta primers together with 13 Jbeta primers. The table came from immunoSEQ multiplex PCR; TCRdb's copy has only in-frame clones and leaves some out. Of over 200,000 clones in the sample, around 70% were seen once. Material: PBMCs. The receptors were sampled from a middle-aged man in good health and CMV-seropositive.

The rearrangement links TRBV27 to TRBJ1-2; 7 nucleotides agree with TRBD1. Trimming cost V 6 bases and J 5 bases; bases outside gene matches: 9. The length of the CDR3 is 14 residues. Germline-derived CDR1 and CDR2 are MNHEY and SMNVEV (reference sequence). The CDR3 sequence: CASSLQAGGYGYTF. CDR3 sequence (DNA): TGTGCCAGCAGCCTGCAGGCAGGGGGGTATGGCTACACCTTC.

The chain has TRBV27 and TRBJ2-1, with 11 bases matching TRBD1. CDR3 length: 15 amino acids. The V gene end was trimmed by 5 bases and the J gene end by 6 bases; junction bases not matched to a gene: 6. From germline, CDR1 is MNHEY and CDR2 SMNVEV (reference sequence). CDR3 in amino acids: CASSLGTGGSNEQFF. The CDR3 DNA reads as TGTGCCAGCAGTCTCGGGACAGGGGGTTCCAATGAGCAGTTCTTC.

V and J are TRBV7-9 and TRBJ2-1; possibly TRBD1 for D (7 bases). This CDR3 has 13 amino acids. Germline V gives CDR1 SEHNR, CDR2 FQNEAQ (reference sequence). Between the trimmed V and J ends, which lost 5 bases and 10 bases, there was a span of 15 bases. The CDR3 loop reads CASSRVQGGEQFF. The CDR3 DNA reads as TGTGCCAGCAGCAGAGTCCAGGGGGGCGAGCAGTTCTTC.

The chain uses TRBV5-4 and TRBJ2-1; D not certain. The CDR3 runs 14 residues. Germline CDR1 and CDR2: SGHNT and YYREEE (reference sequence). V lost 1 base to trimming and J lost 0 bases, with 5 bases between them. CDR3 residues: CASSLPSSYNEQFF. DNA of the CDR3: TGTGCCAGCAGCTTGCCCAGCTCCTACAATGAGCAGTTCTTC.

In its sample, this clone was seen once. The J gene is TRBJ1-5, the V gene TRBV2, with D tentatively TRBD1 (5 bases). CDR3 size: 14 residues. The V end lost 7 bases, the J end lost 2 bases, and 12 bases lay between the germline ends. The V gene's germline CDR1 is SNHLY and CDR2 FYNNEI. CDR3 sequence reads: CASTGGEGNQPQHF. The CDR3 region has the DNA TGTGCCAGCACCGGAGGGGAGGGCAATCAGCCCCAGCATTTT.

The V and J genes are TRBV15 and TRBJ2-7; no firm D call. CDR1 is LNHNV and CDR2 is YYDKDF in the germline V gene (reference sequence). The CDR3 extends over 14 amino acids. The V and J ends lost 5 bases and 2 bases respectively, with 13 bases between them. The chain's CDR3 is CATSSKPRPYEQYF. The DNA for the CDR3 is TGTGCCACCAGCTCCAAACCGCGCCCCTACGAGCAGTACTTC.

Ten or more counts support this clone. This chain joins TRBV5-1 and TRBJ1-1, with D maybe TRBD1 (6 bases). The CDR3 totals 14 residues. Deletions cut 2 bases from V and 3 bases from J, with 11 bases between. Germline assignment: CDR1 SGHRS and CDR2 YFSETQ. CDR3 DNA sequence: TGCGCCAGCAGCTTTACAGGGTCGGACACTGAAGCTTTCTTT. It is translated as CASSFTGSDTEAFF.

CDR3 amino acids: CASSFTRTVESSYEQYF. CDR3 nucleotide sequence: TGTGCCAGCTCATTTACTAGGACTGTGGAGAGCTCCTACGAGCAGTACTTC. The chain has TRBV18 and TRBJ2-7, with a tentative D call TRBD2 (5 bases). Germline CDR1 and CDR2: KGHSH and LQKENI. Trimming removed 5 bases at V and 0 bases at J, with 20 bases between. The CDR3 has 17 amino acids.

The rearrangement uses TRBV7-6 and TRBJ1-3; D call uncertain. V lost 2 bases to trimming and J lost 3 bases, with 8 bases between them. Looked up from germline, CDR1 is SGHVS and CDR2 is FNYEAQ. CDR3 length equals 14 residues. Here the CDR3 reads CASSLPGSGNTIYF. As DNA, the CDR3 is TGTGCCAGCAGCTTACCGGGGAGTGGAAACACCATATATTTT. The variable domain in full, with the rest retrieved from reference TRBV7-6 and TRBJ1-3, is GAGVSQSPRYKVTKRGQDVALRCDPISGHVSLYWYRQALGQGPEFLTYFNYEAQQDKSGLPNDRFSAERPEGSISTLTIQRTEQRDSAMYRCASSLPGSGNTIYFGEGSWLTVV.

V gene TRBV10-3 combines with J gene TRBJ2-3; 7 bases are shared with TRBD2. Germline values: CDR1 ENHRY, CDR2 SYGVKD. The CDR3 is made up of 18 amino acids. J lost 2 bases, V lost 0 bases, and 11 bases had no gene match. The CDR3: CAISESMVSSGLTDTQYF. In nucleotides, the CDR3 is TGTGCCATCAGTGAGTCGATGGTGTCTAGCGGACTCACAGATACGCAGTATTTT.

This clone has just a few counts. This chain links TRBV2 with TRBJ2-1; 10 bases fit TRBD2. This CDR3 has 14 residues. V shed 4 bases, J shed 9 bases, and the junction held 6 bases outside the gene matches. Germline assignment: CDR1 SNHLY and CDR2 FYNNEI. The CDR3 protein is CASSGQRGGGEQFF. In nucleotides, the CDR3 is TGTGCCAGCAGTGGGCAGCGGGGGGGCGGTGAGCAGTTCTTC. The variable domain in full, with the rest retrieved from reference TRBV2 and TRBJ2-1, is EPEVTQTPSHQVTQMGQEVILRCVPISNHLYFYWYRQILGQKVEFLVSFYNNEISEKSEIFDDQFSVERPDGSNFTLKIRSTKLEDSAMYFCASSGQRGGGEQFFGPGTRLTVL.

The V and J genes are TRBV7-2 and TRBJ2-2; D is undetermined. Germline V gene data show CDR1 as SGHTA and CDR2 as FQGNSA. V lost 1 base, J lost 4 bases, and 7 bases lay in between. CDR3 length: 14 amino acids. The CDR3 nucleotides read TGTGCCAGCAGCTTAGGCGGCGTCACCGGGGAGCTGTTTTTT. Translating gives CASSLGGVTGELFF. The entire variable domain, with the rest obtained from reference TRBV7-2 and TRBJ2-2, is as follows: GAGVSQSPSNKVTEKGKDVELRCDPISGHTALYWYRQSLGQGLEFLIYFQGNSAPDKSGLPSDRFSAERTGGSVSTLTIQRTQQEDSAVYLCASSLGGVTGELFFGEGSRLTVL.

Regarding this clone: The junction departs from germline at one end; a sequencing error may be responsible. The same CDR3 arises from other DNA sequences in this sample as well. The rearrangement uses TRBV10-3 and TRBJ2-2; possible D gene TRBD1, 6 bases. The CDR3 totals 14 residues. Germline-derived CDR1 and CDR2 are ENHRY and SYGVKD. This chain's CDR3 is CAAKGDTNTGELFF. The DNA for the CDR3 is TGTGCCGCGAAAGGGGACACGAACACCGGGGAGTTGTTTTTT.

The chain employs TRBV5-1 and TRBJ1-3; 10 bases line up with TRBD1. The CDR3 contains 14 residues. The V gene's germline CDR1 is SGHRS and CDR2 YFSETQ. V was clipped by 4 bases and J by 2 bases; unmatched bases: 0. The CDR3 here is CASSGTGAGNTIYF. The CDR3 DNA is TGCGCCAGCAGCGGGACAGGGGCTGGAAACACCATATATTTT.

This rearrangement joins TRBV7-3 to TRBJ1-2; D call uncertain. The V and J ends lost 2 bases and 0 bases respectively, with 13 bases between them. Germline V gene lookup returns CDR1 SGHTA and CDR2 FQGTGA. CDR3 length equals 16 residues. This CDR3 reads CASSLSGENTNYGYTF. The CDR3 DNA follows: TGTGCCAGCAGCTTATCCGGGGAAAATACTAACTATGGCTACACCTTC.

V gene TRBV4-1 combines with J gene TRBJ1-1; possible D gene TRBD1, 6 bases. Trimming removed 3 bases at V and 4 bases at J, with 15 bases between. In germline, CDR1 is MGHRA, CDR2 YSYEKL. The CDR3 runs to 15 residues. In nucleotides, the CDR3 is TGCGCCAGCAGCCAGCAAGATTTAGGGGGCACTGAAGCTTTCTTT. Protein product: CASSQQDLGGTEAFF.

The DNA of the CDR3 is TGTGCCAGCAGCTTACGACTGACGAACACCGGGGAGCTGTTTTTT. It translates to CASSLRLTNTGELFF. The chain links TRBV7-8 to TRBJ2-2; unclear D gene. The CDR3 has 15 amino acids. Trimming left V 2 bases short and J 0 bases short, with 7 bases between. Germline V gene sequence: CDR1 SGHVS, CDR2 FQNEAQ.

V gene TRBV6-1 combines with J gene TRBJ1-1; D is perhaps TRBD1 (6 bases). With 5 bases removed from V and 5 bases from J, the gap between germline ends came to 15 bases. In germline, CDR1 is MNHNS, CDR2 SASEGT. This CDR3 spans 14 amino acids. The CDR3 nucleotides read TGTGCCAGCAGTCTCACGGCAGGGGTGACTGAAGCTTTCTTT. Its translation is CASSLTAGVTEAFF.

This chain links TRBV6-5 with TRBJ2-3, with 9 bases identical to TRBD1. Trimming removed 6 bases from V and 4 bases from J; junction bases left unmatched: 5. The CDR3 has 14 amino acids. Looked up from germline, CDR1 is MNHEY and CDR2 is SVGAGI. The CDR3 sequence: CASRRQGGPDTQYF. The CDR3 nucleotides read TGTGCCAGCAGACGACAGGGGGGACCAGATACGCAGTATTTT.

This chain uses TRBV5-6 with TRBJ1-4; D is possibly TRBD1 (5 bases). This CDR3 comprises 17 residues. Germline V lookup: CDR1 SGHDT, CDR2 YYEEEE. V was shortened by 4 bases and J by 0 bases, with 16 bases between the two germline ends. The CDR3: CASSPRQKRATNEKLFF. The CDR3 DNA reads as TGTGCCAGCAGCCCCCGACAGAAAAGAGCAACTAATGAAAAACTGTTTTTT.

The V and J genes are TRBV4-3 and TRBJ1-6, with D hard to call. The CDR3 is made up of 16 amino acids. In germline, CDR1 is LGHNA, CDR2 YSLEER. The V end lost 0 bases, the J end lost 8 bases, and 14 bases lay between the germline ends. The DNA for the CDR3 is TGCGCCAGCAGCCAAGAATACCCCGACGGGTATTCACCCCTCCACTTT. The encoded protein is CASSQEYPDGYSPLHF.

The V and J genes are TRBV27 and TRBJ2-5, with D possibly TRBD2 on 5 matching bases. Trimming pared 6 bases from V and 2 bases from J, leaving 16 bases between. The V gene's germline CDR1 is MNHEY and CDR2 SMNVEV (reference sequence). This CDR3 comprises 15 residues. CDR3 region: CASSTNRDLQETQYF. In DNA, the CDR3 is TGTGCCAGCAGCACTAACCGGGATCTACAAGAGACCCAGTACTTC.

The V and J genes are TRBV9 and TRBJ2-7; unclear D gene. V shed 0 bases and J shed 3 bases, with 13 bases lying between them. The CDR3 is made up of 15 amino acids. Germline-derived CDR1 and CDR2 are SGDLS and YYNGEE. The CDR3 sequence: CASSVGPDSDYEQYF. Written as DNA, the CDR3 is TGTGCCAGCAGCGTAGGGCCCGACTCCGACTACGAGCAGTACTTC.

This clone has only a few counts. The chain employs TRBV2 and TRBJ2-2; perhaps TRBD2 as D (6 bases). Germline V lookup: CDR1 SNHLY, CDR2 FYNNEI. The CDR3 spans 13 residues. Trimming cost V 3 bases and J 6 bases, with 8 bases left between them. Here the CDR3 reads CASSDPSAGELFF. CDR3 in DNA: TGTGCCAGCAGTGACCCTAGCGCCGGGGAGCTGTTTTTT.

The V call is TRBV6-5, the J call TRBJ1-2; D unresolved. The CDR3 is 14 amino acids. Trimming left V 6 bases short and J 0 bases short, with 11 bases between. Germline V CDR1 and CDR2: MNHEY, SVGAGI. CDR3 amino acids: CASSQPEANYGYTF. CDR3 bases: TGTGCCAGCAGCCAACCTGAGGCTAACTATGGCTACACCTTC.

V usage is TRBV4-1 and J usage is TRBJ2-3; D gene ambiguous. This CDR3 region has 14 residues. Trimming shortened V by 4 bases and J by 2 bases, and 10 bases separated the two germline ends. Germline values: CDR1 MGHRA, CDR2 YSYEKL. Here the CDR3 reads CASSPRQDTDTQYF. For the CDR3, the DNA is TGCGCCAGCAGCCCCCGACAAGACACAGATACGCAGTATTTT.

The chain joins TRBV29-1 to TRBJ1-4; 7 bases are a match to TRBD1. Looked up from germline, CDR1 is SQVTM and CDR2 is ANQGSEA. J gave up 3 bases and V 4 bases, and 5 bases lay outside the gene matches. The CDR3 runs to 14 residues. The DNA of the CDR3 is TGCAGCGTTGCGAAGGGGACAGCTAATGAAAAACTGTTTTTT. Its translation is CSVAKGTANEKLFF.

The chain has TRBV5-1 and TRBJ1-2; 10 nucleotides line up with TRBD1. The CDR3 has 14 amino acids. Germline assignment: CDR1 SGHRS and CDR2 YFSETQ. The J segment lost 7 bases and the V segment lost 4 bases, leaving 7 bases of the junction unmatched. CDR3 amino acids: CASSPGQGNPGYTF. The CDR3 DNA follows: TGCGCCAGCAGCCCGGGACAGGGGAATCCTGGCTACACCTTC.

V usage is TRBV4-1 and J usage is TRBJ1-2, with D unclear. CDR1 and CDR2 (germline): MGHRA, YSYEKL. The CDR3 has 15 amino acids. V was trimmed by 2 bases and J by 2 bases, leaving 12 bases between them. This chain's CDR3 is CASSQTNSLNYGYTF. DNA for the CDR3: TGCGCCAGCAGCCAAACGAACAGTTTAAACTATGGCTACACCTTC.

This clone showed up just a few times. CDR3 in amino acids: CASGDRANNEQFF. The CDR3 coding sequence is TGTGCCAGCGGGGACAGGGCGAACAATGAGCAGTTCTTC. The chain combines TRBV9 with TRBJ2-1, with 9 positions matching TRBD1. CDR1 and CDR2 from the germline V gene are SGDLS and YYNGEE. With 7 bases clipped from V and 5 bases from J, the junction kept 4 bases outside the gene matches. CDR3 size: 13 residues.

This chain joins TRBV6-4 and TRBJ2-3; 14 nucleotides line up with TRBD2. There are 15 residues in the CDR3. CDR1 is MRHNA, CDR2 SNTAGT, per germline. V was pared by 3 bases and J by 4 bases, with 0 bases of the junction left unmatched. The CDR3 sequence is CASSETSGGADTQYF. The DNA for the CDR3 is TGTGCCAGCAGTGAGACTAGCGGGGGGGCAGATACGCAGTATTTT.

This chain connects TRBV29-1 to TRBJ2-1; 7 nucleotides line up with TRBD1. Per germline, CDR1 SQVTM and CDR2 ANQGSEA. J lost 6 bases, V lost 7 bases, and 6 bases had no gene match. The CDR3 covers 12 residues. The CDR3 sequence is CSGGQAGNEQFF. In nucleotides, the CDR3 is TGCAGCGGAGGACAGGCCGGCAATGAGCAGTTCTTC.